This T cell receptor (beta chain) was profiled in a study of T cell repertoires in cytomegalovirus infection. For the study at large: Signatures in public TCR beta sequences pointed to both CMV infection and matching HLA type.

Via MiXCR, TCRdb re-called the reads, giving one row per CDR3 protein. The sample records over 450,000 distinct CDR3 sequences, roughly 10% being singletons. This clonotype was observed at least ten times. What it binds is unknown. Regarding the study as a whole: Accumulated public TCR beta family frequency recognized individuals carrying CMV together with the relevant HLA. Dominating the ex vivo response were TCR beta clonotypes that were CMV-specific and HLA-C-restricted.

Germline CDR1 reads SGHRS; CDR2 reads YFSETQ. Trimming stripped 1 base from V and 4 bases from J, with 4 bases between. This CDR3 spans 12 amino acids. This chain connects TRBV5-1 to TRBJ2-3; D remains unclear. The sequencing sample was made of PBMCs. The TCR originated in a human donor in good health (CMV status not recorded). Some clones in this sample may be carry-over from other donors' samples. CDR3 sequence (DNA): TGCGCCAGCAGCTTGAGCTCAGATACGCAGTATTTT. Its protein product is CASSLSSDTQYF.